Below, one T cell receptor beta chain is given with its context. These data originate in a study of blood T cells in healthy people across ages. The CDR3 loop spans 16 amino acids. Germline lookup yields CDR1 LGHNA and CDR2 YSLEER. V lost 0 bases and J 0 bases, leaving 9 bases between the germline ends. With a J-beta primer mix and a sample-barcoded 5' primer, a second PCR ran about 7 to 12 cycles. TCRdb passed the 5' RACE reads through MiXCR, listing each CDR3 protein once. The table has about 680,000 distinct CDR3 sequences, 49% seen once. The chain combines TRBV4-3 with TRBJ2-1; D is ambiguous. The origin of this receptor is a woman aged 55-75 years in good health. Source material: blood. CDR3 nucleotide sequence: TGCGCCAGCAGCCAAGACCCCACCGCCTCCTACAATGAGCAGTTCTTC. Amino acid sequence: CASSQDPTASYNEQFF.